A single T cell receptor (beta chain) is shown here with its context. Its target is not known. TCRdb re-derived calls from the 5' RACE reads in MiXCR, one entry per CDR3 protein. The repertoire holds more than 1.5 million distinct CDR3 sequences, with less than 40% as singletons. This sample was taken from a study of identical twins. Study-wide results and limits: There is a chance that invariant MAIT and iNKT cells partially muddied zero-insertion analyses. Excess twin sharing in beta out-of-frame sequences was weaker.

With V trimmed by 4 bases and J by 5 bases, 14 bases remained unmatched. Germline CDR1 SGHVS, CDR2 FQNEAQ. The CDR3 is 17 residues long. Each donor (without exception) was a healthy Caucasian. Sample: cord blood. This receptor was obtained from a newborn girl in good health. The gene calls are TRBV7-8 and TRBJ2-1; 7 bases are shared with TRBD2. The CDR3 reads CASSSSTGGRGDNEQFF. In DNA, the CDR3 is TGTGCCAGCAGCTCTAGTACGGGCGGGAGAGGGGACAATGAGCAGTTCTTC. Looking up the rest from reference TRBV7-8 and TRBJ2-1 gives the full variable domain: GAGVSQSPRYKVAKRGQDVALRCDPISGHVSLFWYQQALGQGPEFLTYFQNEAQLDKSGLPSDRFFAERPEGSVSTLKIQRTQQEDSAVYLCASSSSTGGRGDNEQFFGPGTRLTVL.